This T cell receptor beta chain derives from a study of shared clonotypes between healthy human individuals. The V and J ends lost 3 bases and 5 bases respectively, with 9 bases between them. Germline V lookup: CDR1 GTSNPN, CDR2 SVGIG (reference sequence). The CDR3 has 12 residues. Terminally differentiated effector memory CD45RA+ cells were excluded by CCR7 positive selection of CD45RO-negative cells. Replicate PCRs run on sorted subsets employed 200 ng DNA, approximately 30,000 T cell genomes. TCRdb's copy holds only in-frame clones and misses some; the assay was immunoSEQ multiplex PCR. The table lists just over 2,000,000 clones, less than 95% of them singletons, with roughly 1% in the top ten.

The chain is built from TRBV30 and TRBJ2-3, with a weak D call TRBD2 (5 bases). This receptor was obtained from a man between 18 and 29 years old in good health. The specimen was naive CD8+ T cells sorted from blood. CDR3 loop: CAWRAGKDTQYF. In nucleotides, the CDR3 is TGTGCCTGGAGAGCCGGGAAAGATACGCAGTATTTT.